This entry features one TCR beta chain sequence. The antigen is not known. Every one of the patients relapsed after autologous stem cell transplantation (brentuximab vedotin exposure was variable). Germline V CDR1 and CDR2: SGHAT, FQNNGV. The CDR3 runs 17 residues. Trimming pared 5 bases from V and 5 bases from J, leaving 21 bases between. The repertoire was sequenced with immunoSEQ multiplex PCR; TCRdb's copy has only in-frame clones and lacks some. The table has about 98,000 clones, about nine tenths seen once. The entry originates in a study of PD-1 blockade in classical Hodgkin lymphoma. Study-level results: Complete responders had baseline diversity similar to newly diagnosed patients. Those starting nivolumab under 1 year post-ASCT were excluded. Lower baseline TCR diversity was reported for newly diagnosed patients than for healthy donors.

The chain recombines TRBV11-2 with TRBJ2-2; D is uncertain. This clonotype originated in a human donor with classical Hodgkin lymphoma. The starting material was peripheral blood mononuclear cells (PBMCs), obtained at baseline. Here the CDR3 DNA reads TGTGCCAGCAGCCGGAGACTGGGTCTAGAAGAAACCGGGGAGCTGTTTTTT. Residues: CASSRRLGLEETGELFF.